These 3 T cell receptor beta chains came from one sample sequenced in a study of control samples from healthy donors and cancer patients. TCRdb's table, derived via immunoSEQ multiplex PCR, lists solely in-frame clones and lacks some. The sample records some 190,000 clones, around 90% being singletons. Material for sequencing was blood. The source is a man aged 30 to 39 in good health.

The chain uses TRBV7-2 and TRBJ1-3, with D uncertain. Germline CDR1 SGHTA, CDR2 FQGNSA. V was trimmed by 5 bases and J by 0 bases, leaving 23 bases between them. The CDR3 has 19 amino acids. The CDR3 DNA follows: TGTGCCAGCAGCATACCCCAGACCGACGTGGAGGCCTCTGGAAACACCATATATTTT. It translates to CASSIPQTDVEASGNTIYF.

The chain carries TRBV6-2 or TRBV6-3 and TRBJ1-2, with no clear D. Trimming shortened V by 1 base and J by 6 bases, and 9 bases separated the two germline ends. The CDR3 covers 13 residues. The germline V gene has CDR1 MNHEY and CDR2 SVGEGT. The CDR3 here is CASSYFQRDGYTF. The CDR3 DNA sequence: TGTGCCAGCAGTTACTTTCAGCGGGATGGCTACACCTTC.

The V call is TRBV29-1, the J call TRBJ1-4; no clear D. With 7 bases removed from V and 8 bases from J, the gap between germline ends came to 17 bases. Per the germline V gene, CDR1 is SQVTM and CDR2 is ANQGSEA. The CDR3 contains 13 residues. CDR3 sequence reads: CSAAGLGMEKLFF. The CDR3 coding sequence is TGCAGCGCCGCCGGATTGGGTATGGAAAAACTGTTTTTT.